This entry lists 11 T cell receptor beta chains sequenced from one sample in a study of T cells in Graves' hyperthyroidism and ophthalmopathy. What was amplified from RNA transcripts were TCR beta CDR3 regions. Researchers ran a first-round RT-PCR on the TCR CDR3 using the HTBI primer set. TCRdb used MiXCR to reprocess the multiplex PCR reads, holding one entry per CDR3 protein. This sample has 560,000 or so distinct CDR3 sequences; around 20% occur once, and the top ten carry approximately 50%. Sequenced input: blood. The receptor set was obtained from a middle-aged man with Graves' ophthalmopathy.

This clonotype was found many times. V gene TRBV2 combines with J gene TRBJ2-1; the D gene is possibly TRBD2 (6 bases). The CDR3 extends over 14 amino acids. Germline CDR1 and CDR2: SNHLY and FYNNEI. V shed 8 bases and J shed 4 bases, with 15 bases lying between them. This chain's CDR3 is CASGGLARYNEQFF. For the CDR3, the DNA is TGTGCCAGCGGTGGGCTAGCGAGATACAATGAGCAGTTCTTC.

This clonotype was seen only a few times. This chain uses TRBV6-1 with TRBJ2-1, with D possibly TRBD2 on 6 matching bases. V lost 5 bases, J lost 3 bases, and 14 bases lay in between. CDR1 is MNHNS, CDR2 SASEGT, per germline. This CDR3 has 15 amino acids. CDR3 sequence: CASSRGGGYYNEQFF. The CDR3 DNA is TGTGCCAGCAGTAGGGGAGGAGGGTACTACAATGAGCAGTTCTTC.

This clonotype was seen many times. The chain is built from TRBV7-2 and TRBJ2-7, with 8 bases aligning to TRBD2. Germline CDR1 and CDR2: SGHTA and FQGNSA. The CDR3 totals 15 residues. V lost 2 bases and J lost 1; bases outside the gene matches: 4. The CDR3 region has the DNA TGTGCCAGCAGCTTAAGACGCGGGGGGTCCTACGAGCAGTACTTC. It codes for CASSLRRGGSYEQYF.

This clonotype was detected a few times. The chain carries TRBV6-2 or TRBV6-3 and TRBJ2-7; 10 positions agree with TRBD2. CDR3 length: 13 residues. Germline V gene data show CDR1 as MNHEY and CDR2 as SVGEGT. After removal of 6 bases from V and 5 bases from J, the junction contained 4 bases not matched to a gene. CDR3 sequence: CASRLAGVDEQYF. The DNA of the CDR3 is TGTGCCAGCAGGCTAGCGGGAGTGGACGAGCAGTACTTC.

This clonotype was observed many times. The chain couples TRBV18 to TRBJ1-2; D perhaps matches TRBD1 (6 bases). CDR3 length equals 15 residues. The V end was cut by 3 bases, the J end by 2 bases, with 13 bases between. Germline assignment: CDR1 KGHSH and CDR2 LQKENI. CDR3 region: CASSPPTGTNYGYTF. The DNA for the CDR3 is TGTGCCAGCTCACCTCCCACCGGGACAAACTATGGCTACACCTTC.

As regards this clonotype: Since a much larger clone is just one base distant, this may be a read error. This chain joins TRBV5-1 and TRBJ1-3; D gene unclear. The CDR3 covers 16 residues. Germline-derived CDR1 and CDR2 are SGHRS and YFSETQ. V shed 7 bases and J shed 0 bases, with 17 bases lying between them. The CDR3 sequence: CASLPDAVISGNTIYF. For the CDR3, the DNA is TGCGCCAGCTTACCCGACGCGGTGATCTCTGGAAACACCATATATTTT. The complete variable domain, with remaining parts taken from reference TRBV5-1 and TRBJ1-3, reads KAGVTQTPRYLIKTRGQQVTLSCSPISGHRSVSWYQQTPGQGLQFLFEYFSETQRNKGNFPGRFSGRQFSNSRSEMNVSTLELGDSALYLCASLPDAVISGNTIYFGEGSWLTVV.

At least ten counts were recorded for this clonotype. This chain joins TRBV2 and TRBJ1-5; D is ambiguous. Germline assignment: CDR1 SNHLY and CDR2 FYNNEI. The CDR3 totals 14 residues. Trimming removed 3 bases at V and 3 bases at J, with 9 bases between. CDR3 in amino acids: CASSDVQYNQPQHF. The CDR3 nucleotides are TGTGCCAGCAGTGATGTCCAGTACAATCAGCCCCAGCATTTT.

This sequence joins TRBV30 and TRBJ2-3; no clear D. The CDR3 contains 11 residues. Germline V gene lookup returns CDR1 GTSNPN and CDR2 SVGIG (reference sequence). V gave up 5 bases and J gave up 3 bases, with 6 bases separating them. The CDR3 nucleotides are TGTGCCTGGTTGAGTACAGATACGCAGTATTTT. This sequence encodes CAWLSTDTQYF.

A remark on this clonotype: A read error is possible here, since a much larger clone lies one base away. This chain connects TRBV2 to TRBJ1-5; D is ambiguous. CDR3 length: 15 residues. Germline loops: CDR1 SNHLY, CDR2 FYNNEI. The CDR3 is CASSTGTLSNQLQHF. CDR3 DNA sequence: TGTGCCAGCAGCACTGGAACACTTAGCAATCAGCTCCAGCATTTT.

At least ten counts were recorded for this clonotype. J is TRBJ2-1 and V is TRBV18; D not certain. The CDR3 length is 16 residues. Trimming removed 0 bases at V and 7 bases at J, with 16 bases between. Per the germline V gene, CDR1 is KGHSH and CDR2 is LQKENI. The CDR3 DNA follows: TGTGCCAGCTCACCACCCTCCCAGCCAACTCGTAATGAGCAGTTCTTC. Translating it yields CASSPPSQPTRNEQFF.

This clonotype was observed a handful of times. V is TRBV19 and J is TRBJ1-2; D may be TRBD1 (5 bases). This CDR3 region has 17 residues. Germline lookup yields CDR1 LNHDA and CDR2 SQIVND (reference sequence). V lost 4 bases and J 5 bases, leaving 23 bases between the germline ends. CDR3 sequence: CASSTLTQVFQGYGYTF. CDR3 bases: TGTGCCAGTAGTACACTTACACAGGTTTTCCAAGGGTATGGCTACACCTTC. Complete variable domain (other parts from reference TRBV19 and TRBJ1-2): DGGITQSPKYLFRKEGQNVTLSCEQNLNHDAMYWYRQDPGQGLRLIYYSQIVNDFQKGDIAEGYSVSREKKESFPLTVTSAQKNPTAFYLCASSTLTQVFQGYGYTFGSGTRLTVV.